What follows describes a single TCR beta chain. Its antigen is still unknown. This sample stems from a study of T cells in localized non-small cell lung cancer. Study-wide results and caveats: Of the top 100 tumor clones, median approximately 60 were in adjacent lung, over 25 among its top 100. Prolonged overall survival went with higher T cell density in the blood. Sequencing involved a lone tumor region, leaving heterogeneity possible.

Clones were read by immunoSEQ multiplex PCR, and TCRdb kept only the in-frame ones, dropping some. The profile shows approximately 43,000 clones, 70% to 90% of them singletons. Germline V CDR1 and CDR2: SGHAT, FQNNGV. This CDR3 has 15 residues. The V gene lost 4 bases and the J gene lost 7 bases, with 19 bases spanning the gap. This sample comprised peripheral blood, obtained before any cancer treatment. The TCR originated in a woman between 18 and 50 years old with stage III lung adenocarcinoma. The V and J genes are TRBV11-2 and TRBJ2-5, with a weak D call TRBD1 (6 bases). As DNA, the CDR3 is TGTGCCAGCAGCTACCTTGAACAGGGTGGGGGGACCCAGTACTTC. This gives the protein CASSYLEQGGGTQYF.